The sample holds many counts of the clone carrying this TCR beta chain. Its antigen is unidentified. The data belong to a study of HIV-infected children after antiretroviral therapy interruption. For the study at large: For the interruption arm, samples span week 0 through about 3 years after study end. Continuous-treatment samples came from weeks 0, 48 and 150.

V lost 6 bases, J lost 0 bases, and 11 bases lay in between. In germline, CDR1 is SQVTM, CDR2 ANQGSEA. The CDR3 has 13 residues. RNA-based 3' RACE libraries used unique molecular identifiers. TCRdb analysed the 3' RACE reads with MiXCR anew, one entry per CDR3 protein. There are tens of thousands of distinct CDR3 sequences in the sample; approximately 6.1% occur only once, and approximately 0.9% lies in the top ten. As for treatment: PENTA 11 planned treatment interruption arm or continuous ART arm. Samples needed at least 5 million viable cryopreserved PBMCs. Study findings and constraints: Naive CD4+ CDR3 sharing between time points fell after interruption began.

This material consisted of CD45RA+ CD4+ T cells from PBMCs, pooled from several time points, taken from a donor given antiretroviral therapy, either interrupted or continuous. Documented subset: naive CD4+ CD45RA+ CD45RO- T cells. The V and J genes are TRBV29-1 and TRBJ1-1, with no clear D. This receptor was obtained from a pool of human donors with HIV. The CDR3, as DNA: TGCAGCGTAAACATGGTAATGAACACTGAAGCTTTCTTT. As protein: CSVNMVMNTEAFF. Using reference TRBV29-1 and TRBJ1-1 for the parts outside the CDR3, the full variable domain is SAVISQKPSRDICQRGTSLTIQCQVDSQVTMMFWYRQQPGQSLTLIATANQGSEATYESGFVIDKFPISRPNLTFSTLTVSNMSPEDSSIYLCSVNMVMNTEAFFGQGTRLTVV.